These 21 T cell receptor beta chains were all obtained from the same sample, sequenced in a study of human T cells and chemical hapten exposure. Time point specified: patch test 1, 2 weeks after DPC sensitization. Treatment reported: therapeutic diphenylcyclopropenone sensitization with weekly scalp DPC. TCRdb ran MiXCR on the RACE reads and lists one entry per CDR3 protein. The sample gives roughly 380,000 distinct CDR3 sequences, more than 4.5% of which show up once; about 2.1% is in the top ten. This sample comprised whole blood, obtained in connection with sensitization to the hapten diphenylcyclopropenone (DPC). The receptors were sampled from a woman in her fifties or sixties with alopecia areata. Some clones in this sample may be carry-over from other donors' samples.

This clonotype was seen more than once but under ten times. CDR3 coding DNA: TGTGCCAGCAGCATATCCGGGACAGATTCCTACGAGCAGTACTTC. The encoded protein is CASSISGTDSYEQYF. The chain is built from TRBV7-9 and TRBJ2-7; 7 nucleotides align to TRBD1. The trim removed 5 bases at V and 1 base at J, leaving 8 bases unmatched. Looked up from germline, CDR1 is SEHNR and CDR2 is FQNEAQ (reference sequence). The CDR3 covers 15 residues.

This clonotype has ten or more counts. CDR3 coding DNA: TGCAGCGTCCCTAGGAGCGAGCAGTACTTC. Amino acid sequence: CSVPRSEQYF. V and J are TRBV29-1 and TRBJ2-7, with D unclear. The germline CDR1 and CDR2 sequences are SQVTM and ANQGSEA. The CDR3 sequence is 10 residues long. V lost 6 bases to trimming and J lost 6 bases, with 9 bases between them.

This clonotype was observed at least ten times. The V and J genes are TRBV11-2 and TRBJ2-3; 13 nucleotides agree with TRBD2. V lost 3 bases, J lost 3 bases, and 6 bases stayed unmatched. The CDR3 runs to 17 residues. CDR1 and CDR2 (germline): SGHAT, FQNNGV. CDR3 sequence: CASSFLRLAGGTDTQYF. The CDR3 DNA sequence: TGTGCCAGCAGCTTCTTGAGACTAGCGGGAGGTACAGATACGCAGTATTTT.

This clonotype was seen at least ten times. The chain recombines TRBV6-5 with TRBJ1-1; D is unresolved. Trimming removed 2 bases at V and 8 bases at J, with 6 bases between. Germline V gene sequence: CDR1 MNHEY, CDR2 SVGAGI. The CDR3 runs to 11 residues. In DNA, the CDR3 is TGTGCCAGCAGTTACCCCCCCGAAGCTTTCTTT. It encodes CASSYPPEAFF.

This clonotype was seen a handful of times. The chain recombines TRBV20-1 with TRBJ2-3; 10 bases are shared with TRBD2. This CDR3 has 16 amino acids. Germline V gives CDR1 DFQATT, CDR2 SNEGSKA (reference sequence). V dropped 6 bases and J dropped 4; count of bases not matched to a gene: 13. CDR3 coding DNA: TGCAGTGCCCACGGGGGTCTAGCGGGAGCAGCAGATACGCAGTATTTT. Encoded protein: CSAHGGLAGAADTQYF.

This clonotype has at least ten counts. The genes are TRBV5-5 and TRBJ1-2; no firm D call. V was trimmed by 0 bases and J by 8 bases, leaving 5 bases between them. CDR3 length: 11 amino acids. Germline CDR1 and CDR2: SGHKS and YYEKEE (reference sequence). This CDR3 reads CASSLVEGYTF. In nucleotides, the CDR3 is TGTGCCAGCAGCTTGGTTGAAGGCTACACCTTC.

This clonotype showed up many times. The chain carries TRBV30 and TRBJ2-7, with D possibly TRBD1 on 5 matching bases. Germline-derived CDR1 and CDR2 are GTSNPN and SVGIG (reference sequence). V was shortened by 3 bases and J by 0 bases, with 18 bases between the two germline ends. CDR3 length equals 16 residues. The CDR3 DNA sequence: TGTGCCTGGAGCGGTTATAGACAGTTCAACTCCTACGAGCAGTACTTC. Its translation is CAWSGYRQFNSYEQYF.

This clonotype showed up just a few times. The V gene is TRBV30, the J gene TRBJ1-2, with TRBD1 matching 7 bases. Germline V lookup: CDR1 GTSNPN, CDR2 SVGIG (reference sequence). Unmatched junction bases numbered 9, after V lost 4 bases and J lost 7 bases. The CDR3 length is 13 residues. The CDR3 here is CAWTGTAGGGYTF. CDR3 bases: TGTGCCTGGACCGGGACAGCCGGGGGTGGCTACACCTTC.

The chain joins TRBV6-1 to TRBJ2-1; D not resolved. Per the germline V gene, CDR1 is MNHNS and CDR2 is SASEGT. The CDR3 totals 12 residues. V lost 6 bases to trimming and J lost 8 bases, with 11 bases between them. CDR3 in DNA: TGTGCCAGCAGCGCCCTTTGGCATGAGCAGTTCTTC. Protein product: CASSALWHEQFF.

The rearrangement uses TRBV28 and TRBJ1-5; D remains unclear. There are 15 residues in the CDR3. Looked up from germline, CDR1 is MDHEN and CDR2 is SYDVKM. The germline V and J ends were trimmed by 3 bases and 5 bases, with 14 bases remaining between them. The CDR3: CASSLIRGAHQPQHF. DNA of the CDR3: TGTGCCAGCAGTTTGATCCGGGGTGCGCATCAGCCCCAGCATTTT.

The chain employs TRBV20-1 and TRBJ1-2, with D perhaps matching TRBD1 (5 bases). The CDR3 consists of 17 residues. V lost 0 bases, J lost 2 bases, and 19 bases lay in between. Germline CDR1 and CDR2: DFQATT and SNEGSKA (reference sequence). The CDR3 coding sequence is TGCAGTGCTAGAGAGGGTTTTGGGGGACGGCGGAACTATGGCTACACCTTC. Translated: CSAREGFGGRRNYGYTF.

This clonotype occurred a few times. V is TRBV27 and J is TRBJ2-5, with D unclear. This CDR3 contains 12 residues. With 4 bases removed from V and 5 bases from J, the gap between germline ends came to 8 bases. The germline V gene encodes CDR1 MNHEY and CDR2 SMNVEV (reference sequence). The CDR3 protein is CASSSAGETQYF. The CDR3 bases are TGTGCCAGCAGTTCTGCCGGGGAGACCCAGTACTTC.

The V call is TRBV18, the J call TRBJ1-1; D remains unclear. Germline V gene lookup returns CDR1 KGHSH and CDR2 LQKENI. The CDR3 contains 15 residues. Between the trimmed V and J ends, which lost 1 base and 0 bases, there was a span of 9 bases. This CDR3 reads CASSPLGQLNTEAFF. Written as DNA, the CDR3 is TGTGCCAGCTCACCACTTGGGCAGTTGAACACTGAAGCTTTCTTT.

The genes are TRBV24-1 and TRBJ2-7, with D tentatively TRBD1 or TRBD2 (5 bases each). Per the germline V gene, CDR1 is KGHDR and CDR2 is SFDVKD. The V end was cut by 4 bases, the J end by 4 bases, with 16 bases between. The CDR3 runs to 15 residues. The CDR3 DNA sequence: TGTGCCACCAGTGACCCTTCCAGAGGGGCGTACGAGCAGTACTTC. It codes for CATSDPSRGAYEQYF.

This clonotype occurred many times. The J gene is TRBJ1-4, the V gene TRBV12-3 or TRBV12-4; maybe TRBD1 (6 bases). The CDR3 runs to 15 residues. V was shortened by 5 bases and J by 1 base, with 11 bases between the two germline ends. Here the CDR3 DNA reads TGTGCCAGCAGTCCAACAGGGTTAACTAATGAAAAACTGTTTTTT. Translated: CASSPTGLTNEKLFF.

This clonotype occurred many times. The gene calls are TRBV12-3 or TRBV12-4 and TRBJ2-7, with D perhaps matching TRBD1 (6 bases). Trimming shortened V by 5 bases and J by 0 bases, and 11 bases separated the two germline ends. This CDR3 has 14 amino acids. This CDR3 is CASSLRGLSYEQYF. CDR3 in DNA: TGTGCCAGCAGTCTCAGGGGCCTCTCCTACGAGCAGTACTTC.

Many counts were recorded for this clonotype. The rearrangement uses TRBV9 and TRBJ2-7, with 8 bases aligning to TRBD2. There are 15 residues in the CDR3. With V trimmed by 0 bases and J by 2 bases, 4 bases remained unmatched. Germline V gene lookup returns CDR1 SGDLS and CDR2 YYNGEE. Here the CDR3 reads CASSVAGGAAYEQYF. Written as DNA, the CDR3 is TGTGCCAGCAGCGTAGCGGGGGGGGCTGCCTACGAGCAGTACTTC.

This clonotype has ten or more counts. The chain carries TRBV28 and TRBJ2-7, with TRBD2 matching 11 bases. CDR1 is MDHEN and CDR2 is SYDVKM in the germline V gene. The CDR3 contains 17 residues. V lost 5 bases, J lost 6 bases, and 15 bases stayed unmatched. The CDR3 spells CASSTRTSGLYRGEQYF. As DNA, the CDR3 is TGTGCCAGCAGTACCCGGACTAGCGGGTTATATAGGGGCGAGCAGTACTTC.

CDR3 sequence (DNA): TGTGCCAGCAGTCGGTCCTACCAAGAGACCCAGTACTTC. This gives the protein CASSRSYQETQYF. The chain couples TRBV12-3 or TRBV12-4 to TRBJ2-5, with D unclear. Trimming removed 5 bases at V and 0 bases at J, with 7 bases between. The CDR3 has 13 residues.

This chain joins TRBV7-3 and TRBJ1-1; TRBD1 is a possible D gene (5 bases). Germline-derived CDR1 and CDR2 are SGHTA and FQGTGA. The CDR3 sequence is 14 residues long. Deletions cut 0 bases from V and 1 base from J, with 6 bases between. This chain's CDR3 is CASSLTRGNTEAFF. The DNA for the CDR3 is TGTGCCAGCAGCTTAACTAGGGGGAACACTGAAGCTTTCTTT.

This clonotype came up many times. The chain carries TRBV5-5 and TRBJ1-5; 8 nucleotides agree with TRBD1. Trimming at V came to 3 bases and at J to 5 bases, leaving 10 bases not matched to a gene. This CDR3 is built from 16 residues. Germline CDR1 reads SGHKS; CDR2 reads YYEKEE (reference sequence). This chain's CDR3 is CASSWQGASEDQPQHF. CDR3 DNA sequence: TGTGCCAGCAGCTGGCAGGGGGCTTCGGAGGATCAGCCCCAGCATTTT. Full variable domain (remainder filled in from reference TRBV5-5 and TRBJ1-5): DAGVTQSPTHLIKTRGQQVTLRCSPISGHKSVSWYQQVLGQGPQFIFQYYEKEERGRGNFPDRFSARQFPNYSSELNVNALLLGDSALYLCASSWQGASEDQPQHFGDGTRLSIL.